The clone carrying this TCR beta chain has a count of ten or more. These data are taken from a study of blood T cell repertoires in COVID-19. Turning to the study itself: Nucleic acid was either cDNA or gDNA, and it came from T cells, B-cell-depleted T cells, or PBMCs.

CDR1 is MDHEN, CDR2 SYDVKM, per germline. Losses at the gene ends were 3 bases for V and 4 bases for J; bases not matched to a gene: 10. The CDR3 covers 16 residues. Original methodology: Using reference gene primer amplification, nucleated cell counts were estimated. Sequencing was performed with immunoSEQ multiplex PCR; in TCRdb, only in-frame clones are kept and a portion is missing. The V and J calls and the clone size are those of that table, but D and trimming were determined from the DNA. The sample lists roughly 200,000 clones, 88% seen once, with roughly a sixth in the top ten. Sequences were obtained from peripheral blood. The receptor comes from a man aged 45-65 years with COVID-19, enrolled during active disease. The rearrangement links TRBV28 to TRBJ2-5; 8 bases are shared with TRBD1. CDR3 DNA sequence: TGTGCCAGCAGTTTTCGGACAGGGAAGTGGGGAGAGACCCAGTACTTC. As protein: CASSFRTGKWGETQYF.